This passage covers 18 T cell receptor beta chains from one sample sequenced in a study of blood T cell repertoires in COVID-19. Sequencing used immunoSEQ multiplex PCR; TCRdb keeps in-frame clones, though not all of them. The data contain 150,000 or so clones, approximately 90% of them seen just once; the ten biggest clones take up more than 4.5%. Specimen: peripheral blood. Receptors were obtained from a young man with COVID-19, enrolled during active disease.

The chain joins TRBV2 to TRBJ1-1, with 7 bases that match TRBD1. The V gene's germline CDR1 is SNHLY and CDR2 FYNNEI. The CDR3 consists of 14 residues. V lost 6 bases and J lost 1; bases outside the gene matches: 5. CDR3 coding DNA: TGTGCCAGCAGCCGAGACAGGGCGAACACTGAAGCTTTCTTT. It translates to CASSRDRANTEAFF.

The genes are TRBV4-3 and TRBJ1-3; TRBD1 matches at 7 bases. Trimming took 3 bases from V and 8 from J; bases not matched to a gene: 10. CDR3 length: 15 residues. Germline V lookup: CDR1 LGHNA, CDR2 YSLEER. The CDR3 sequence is CASSHRQGMQDTIYF. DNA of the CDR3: TGCGCCAGCAGCCACCGACAGGGCATGCAAGACACCATATATTTT.

CDR3: CASSYYGVVEQYF. CDR3 sequence (DNA): TGTGCCAGCAGCTACTACGGAGTCGTCGAGCAGTACTTC. The V call is TRBV7-9, the J call TRBJ2-7, with D hard to call. Deletions cut 4 bases from V and 6 bases from J, with 13 bases between. The germline gives CDR1 SEHNR, CDR2 FQNEAQ (reference sequence). CDR3 length: 13 residues.

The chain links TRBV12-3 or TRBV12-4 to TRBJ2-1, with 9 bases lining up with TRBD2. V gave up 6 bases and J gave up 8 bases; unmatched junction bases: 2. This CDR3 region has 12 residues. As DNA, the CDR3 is TGTGCCAGCAGCCGCGGGGGGGATGAGCAGTTCTTC. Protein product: CASSRGGDEQFF.

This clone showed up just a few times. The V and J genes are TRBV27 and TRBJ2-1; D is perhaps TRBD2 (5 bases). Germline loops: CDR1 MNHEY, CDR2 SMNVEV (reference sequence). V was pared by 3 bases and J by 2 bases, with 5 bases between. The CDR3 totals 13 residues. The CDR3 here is CASSLRAYNEQFF. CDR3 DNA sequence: TGTGCCAGCAGTTTGAGGGCCTACAATGAGCAGTTCTTC.

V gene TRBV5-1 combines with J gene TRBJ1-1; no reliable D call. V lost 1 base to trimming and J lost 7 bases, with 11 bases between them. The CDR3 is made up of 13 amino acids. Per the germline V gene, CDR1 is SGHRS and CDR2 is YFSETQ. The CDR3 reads CASSLTNSLEAFF. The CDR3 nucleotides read TGCGCCAGCAGCTTGACTAACTCGCTTGAAGCTTTCTTT.

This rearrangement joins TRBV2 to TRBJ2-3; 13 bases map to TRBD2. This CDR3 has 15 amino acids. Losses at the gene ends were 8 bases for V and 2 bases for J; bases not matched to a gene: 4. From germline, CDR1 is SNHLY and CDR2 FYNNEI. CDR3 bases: TGTGCCAGCGGGGGACTAGCGGGGCCCACAGATACGCAGTATTTT. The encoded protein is CASGGLAGPTDTQYF. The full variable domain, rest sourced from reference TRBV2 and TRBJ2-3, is EPEVTQTPSHQVTQMGQEVILRCVPISNHLYFYWYRQILGQKVEFLVSFYNNEISEKSEIFDDQFSVERPDGSNFTLKIRSTKLEDSAMYFCASGGLAGPTDTQYFGPGTRLTVL.

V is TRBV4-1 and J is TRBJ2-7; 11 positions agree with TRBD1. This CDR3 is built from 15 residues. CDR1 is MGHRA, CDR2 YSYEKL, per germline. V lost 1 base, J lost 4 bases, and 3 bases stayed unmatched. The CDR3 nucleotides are TGCGCCAGCAGCCAAGGAGGACAGGGGGCTTACGAGCAGTACTTC. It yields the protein CASSQGGQGAYEQYF.

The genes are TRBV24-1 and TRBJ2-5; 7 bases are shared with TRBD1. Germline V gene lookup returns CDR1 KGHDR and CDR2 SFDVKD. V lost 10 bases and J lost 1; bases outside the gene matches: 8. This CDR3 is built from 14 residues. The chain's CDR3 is CATGSTGIQETQYF. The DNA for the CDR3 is TGTGCCACAGGATCGACAGGGATCCAAGAGACCCAGTACTTC.

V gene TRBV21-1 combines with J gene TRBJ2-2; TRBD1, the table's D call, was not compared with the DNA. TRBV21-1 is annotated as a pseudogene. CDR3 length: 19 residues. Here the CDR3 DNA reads TGTGCCAGCAGCAAAGGAGGGATTGGGGACAGGGGGCAAACCGGGGAGCTGTTTTTT. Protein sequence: CASSKGGIGDRGQTGELFF.

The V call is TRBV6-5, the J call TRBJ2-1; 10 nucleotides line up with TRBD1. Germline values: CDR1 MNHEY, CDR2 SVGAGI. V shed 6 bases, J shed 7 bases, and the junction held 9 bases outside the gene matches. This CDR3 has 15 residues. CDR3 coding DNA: TGTGCCAGCAGCTTCGGGACAGGGGTAAGGAATGAGCAGTTCTTC. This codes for CASSFGTGVRNEQFF.

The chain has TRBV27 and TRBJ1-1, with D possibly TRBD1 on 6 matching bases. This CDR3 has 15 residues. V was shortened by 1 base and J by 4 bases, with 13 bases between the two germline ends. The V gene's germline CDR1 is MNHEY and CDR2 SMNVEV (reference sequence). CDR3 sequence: CASSLLGGGGTEAFF. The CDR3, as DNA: TGTGCCAGCAGTTTATTAGGGGGGGGCGGCACTGAAGCTTTCTTT.

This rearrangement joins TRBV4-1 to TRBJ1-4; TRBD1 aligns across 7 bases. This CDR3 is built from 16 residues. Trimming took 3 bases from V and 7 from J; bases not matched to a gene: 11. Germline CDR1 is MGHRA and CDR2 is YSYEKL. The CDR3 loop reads CASSQRGGRGREKLFF. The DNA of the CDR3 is TGCGCCAGCAGCCAGAGAGGGGGCAGGGGCCGTGAAAAACTGTTTTTT.

CDR3: CATSPGGLQPQHF. Written as DNA, the CDR3 is TGTGCCACCAGTCCGGGGGGGCTACAGCCCCAGCATTTT. V and J are TRBV24-1 and TRBJ1-5; a possible D gene is TRBD1 (6 bases). V was clipped by 6 bases and J by 7 bases, with 12 bases between them. This CDR3 has 13 amino acids. Germline V gives CDR1 KGHDR, CDR2 SFDVKD.

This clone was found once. CDR3 nucleotide sequence: TGCAGTGCTAGAGTTTCAACTGAAGCTTTCTTT. Translated, it gives CSARVSTEAFF. The J gene is TRBJ1-1, the V gene TRBV20-1; D is undetermined. The germline V gene has CDR1 DFQATT and CDR2 SNEGSKA (reference sequence). Trimming took 1 base from V and 5 from J, leaving 5 bases between them. CDR3 length: 11 amino acids.

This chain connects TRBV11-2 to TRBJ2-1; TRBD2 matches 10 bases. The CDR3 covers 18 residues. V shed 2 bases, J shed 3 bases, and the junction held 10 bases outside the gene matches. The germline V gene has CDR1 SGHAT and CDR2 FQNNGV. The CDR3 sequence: CASSLLEVAGGSYNEQFF. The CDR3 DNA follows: TGTGCCAGCAGCTTATTGGAGGTAGCGGGGGGCAGCTACAATGAGCAGTTCTTC.

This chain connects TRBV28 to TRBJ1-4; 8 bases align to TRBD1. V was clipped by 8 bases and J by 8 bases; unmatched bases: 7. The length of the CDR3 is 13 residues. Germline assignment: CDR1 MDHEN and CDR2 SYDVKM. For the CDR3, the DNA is TGTGCCAGCGCGCCAGGGACAGGAGAAAAACTGTTTTTT. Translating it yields CASAPGTGEKLFF.

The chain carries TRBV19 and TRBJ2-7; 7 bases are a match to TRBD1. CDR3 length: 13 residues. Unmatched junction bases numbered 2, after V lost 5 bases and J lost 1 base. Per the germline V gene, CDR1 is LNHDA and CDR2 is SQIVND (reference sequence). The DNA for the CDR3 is TGTGCCAGTAGTTTGGGACAGTCCTACGAGCAGTACTTC. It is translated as CASSLGQSYEQYF.